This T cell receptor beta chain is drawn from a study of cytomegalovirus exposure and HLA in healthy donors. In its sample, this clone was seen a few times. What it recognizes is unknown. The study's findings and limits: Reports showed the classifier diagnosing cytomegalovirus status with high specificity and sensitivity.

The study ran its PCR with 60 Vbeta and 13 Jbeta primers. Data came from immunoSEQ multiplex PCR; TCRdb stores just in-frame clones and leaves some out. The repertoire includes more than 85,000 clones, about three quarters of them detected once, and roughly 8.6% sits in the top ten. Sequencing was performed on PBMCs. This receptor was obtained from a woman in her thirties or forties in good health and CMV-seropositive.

The CDR3 bases are TGCGCCAGCAGCCTCACTAGCGGGGGGTTCGAAGAGACCCAGTACTTC. It codes for CASSLTSGGFEETQYF. The rearrangement uses TRBV5-1 and TRBJ2-5; 12 nucleotides agree with TRBD2. V shed 4 bases and J 3 bases; nucleotides not matched to a gene: 7. The CDR3 contains 16 residues. CDR1 SGHRS and CDR2 YFSETQ come from the germline V gene.